This T cell receptor (beta chain) was profiled in a study of vaccination effects on CD4 cells after COVID-19. Findings and caveats of the study: Late after vaccination, infection- and vaccine-induced clones showed marked clonal contraction.

As concerns this clone: Its antigen is currently unknown.

In germline, CDR1 is ENHRY, CDR2 SYGVKD. The J segment lost 0 bases and the V segment lost 3 bases, leaving 6 bases of the junction unmatched. The CDR3 has 18 amino acids. The repertoire was sequenced with immunoSEQ multiplex PCR; TCRdb's copy has only in-frame clones and lacks some. Here the sample spans 40,000 to 45,000 clones, roughly 72% being singletons. Under the ViraFEST assay, PBMC were stimulated with viral peptide pools so that antigen-specific CD4+ T cells expanded. Sequencing was performed afterwards. Subsequent to roughly 9 days of culture, CD4+ T cells were isolated. None of these healthy vaccinees had been infected with SARS-CoV-2 before vaccination. Cultures of fewer than 2.5 million PBMC per well contained about 10 IU/ml IL-2 plus 10 ug/ml peptides. Half-medium exchanges with IL-2 medium took place on days 3 and 7.

This chain links TRBV10-3 with TRBJ2-2; 11 nucleotides match TRBD1. This TCR came from a human donor who received a COVID-19 vaccine. Sequences were derived from CD4+ T cells from PBMCs cultured with SARS-CoV-2 spike peptides, sampled before COVID-19 vaccination. The CDR3 nucleotides are TGTGCCATCAGTGAATTCTGGACAGGGGGCACGAACACCGGGGAGCTGTTTTTT. Translation gives CAISEFWTGGTNTGELFF.